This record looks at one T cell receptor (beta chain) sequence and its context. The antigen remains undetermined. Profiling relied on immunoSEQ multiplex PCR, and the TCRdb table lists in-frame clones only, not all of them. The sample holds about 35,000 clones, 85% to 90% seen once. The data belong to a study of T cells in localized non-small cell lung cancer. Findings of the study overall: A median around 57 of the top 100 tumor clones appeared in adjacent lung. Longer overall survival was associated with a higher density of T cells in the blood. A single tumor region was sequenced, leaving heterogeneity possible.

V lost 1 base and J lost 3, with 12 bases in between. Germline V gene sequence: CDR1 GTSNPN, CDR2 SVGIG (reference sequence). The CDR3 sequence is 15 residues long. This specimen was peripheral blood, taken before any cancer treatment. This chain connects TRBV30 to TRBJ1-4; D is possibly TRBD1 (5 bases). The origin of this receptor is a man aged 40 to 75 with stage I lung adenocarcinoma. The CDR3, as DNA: TGTGCCTGGAGTGGCTTGACAGCGTCTAATGAAAAACTGTTTTTT. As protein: CAWSGLTASNEKLFF.